This passage covers 20 T cell receptor beta chains from one sample sequenced in a study of shared T cell receptors in the human thymus. Produced via immunoSEQ multiplex PCR; TCRdb's table is partial and in-frame only. The repertoire holds about 380,000 clones, with 85% to 95% as singletons. The sample comprised thymocytes. These receptors were obtained from a human donor.

The rearrangement joins TRBV6-1 to TRBJ1-1; maybe TRBD1 (6 bases). The germline V gene encodes CDR1 MNHNS and CDR2 SASEGT. V lost 3 bases and J 0 bases, leaving 20 bases between the germline ends. This CDR3 contains 18 residues. The CDR3, as DNA: TGTGCCAGCAGTGATATGAGGGACTGGGACAAGATGAACACTGAAGCTTTCTTT. Protein: CASSDMRDWDKMNTEAFF.

The chain is built from TRBV6-1 and TRBJ1-5; 8 nucleotides line up with TRBD1. The germline CDR1 and CDR2 sequences are MNHNS and SASEGT. Germline trimming cut 4 bases from V and 1 base from J; bases unmatched to any gene: 6. The CDR3 runs 16 residues. The DNA for the CDR3 is TGTGCCAGCAGTGGCACAGGGGGACGGAGCAATCAGCCCCAGCATTTT. It codes for CASSGTGGRSNQPQHF.

The chain is built from TRBV4-3 and TRBJ1-5; 9 positions match TRBD1. Looked up from germline, CDR1 is LGHNA and CDR2 is YSLEER. The V and J ends lost 3 bases and 6 bases, in that order; junction bases with no gene match: 9. The CDR3 totals 16 residues. CDR3 amino acids: CASSQDSGTGIQPQHF. CDR3 coding DNA: TGCGCCAGCAGCCAGGACTCCGGGACAGGGATTCAGCCCCAGCATTTT.

The chain recombines TRBV7-3 with TRBJ1-2; no reliable D call. The V and J ends lost 5 bases and 2 bases respectively, with 12 bases between them. CDR3 size: 14 residues. Germline loops: CDR1 SGHTA, CDR2 FQGTGA. CDR3: CASSPLNRNYGYTF. As DNA, the CDR3 is TGTGCCAGCAGCCCGCTTAACAGAAACTATGGCTACACCTTC.

The chain employs TRBV7-3 and TRBJ1-2; no clear D. Trimming removed 2 bases from V and 4 bases from J, with 8 bases in between. This CDR3 has 13 residues. Germline CDR1 SGHTA, CDR2 FQGTGA. The chain's CDR3 is CASSLQSGYGYTF. The CDR3 bases are TGTGCCAGCAGCTTACAAAGCGGCTATGGCTACACCTTC.

This clone has only one observation. J is TRBJ1-1 and V is TRBV5-1; unclear D gene. Germline V CDR1 and CDR2: SGHRS, YFSETQ. CDR3 length equals 18 residues. V lost 4 bases, J lost 0 bases, and 22 bases lay in between. CDR3 sequence (DNA): TGCGCCAGCAGCAAGCGCCGGGATATACCGACGGTGAACACTGAAGCTTTCTTT. Residues: CASSKRRDIPTVNTEAFF. Complete variable domain (other parts from reference TRBV5-1 and TRBJ1-1): KAGVTQTPRYLIKTRGQQVTLSCSPISGHRSVSWYQQTPGQGLQFLFEYFSETQRNKGNFPGRFSGRQFSNSRSEMNVSTLELGDSALYLCASSKRRDIPTVNTEAFFGQGTRLTVV.

This chain connects TRBV19 to TRBJ2-1; either TRBD1 or TRBD2 may supply D (5 bases each). Deletions cut 5 bases from V and 1 base from J, with 33 bases between. The length of the CDR3 is 22 residues. The germline CDR1 and CDR2 sequences are LNHDA and SQIVND (reference sequence). The CDR3 DNA follows: TGTGCCAGTAGTCCCCGGGCTGGGCCAGGGCACGGGAATGGCGCGTCCTACAATGAGCAGTTCTTC. The encoded protein is CASSPRAGPGHGNGASYNEQFF.

The chain carries TRBV27 and TRBJ2-7; D is perhaps TRBD1 (6 bases). The CDR3 is 12 amino acids. CDR1 and CDR2 from the germline V gene are MNHEY and SMNVEV (reference sequence). Trimming took 4 bases from V and 2 from J, leaving 6 bases between them. The CDR3 region has the DNA TGTGCCAGCAGTTCAGGGGCCTACGAGCAGTACTTC. This translates into CASSSGAYEQYF.

The chain joins TRBV6-4 to TRBJ2-3; 8 bases are a match to TRBD1. The CDR3 is 17 amino acids. The junction had 11 bases not matched to a gene; V was cut back by 6 bases and J by 0 bases. CDR1 MRHNA and CDR2 SNTAGT come from the germline V gene. CDR3 in amino acids: CASRGPGTGGSTDTQYF. The CDR3 DNA follows: TGTGCCAGCAGGGGTCCCGGGACAGGCGGGAGCACAGATACGCAGTATTTT.

The V gene is TRBV6-4, the J gene TRBJ2-3; TRBD2 matches at 10 bases. This CDR3 has 15 amino acids. With 6 bases clipped from V and 6 bases from J, the junction kept 9 bases outside the gene matches. Germline V gene data show CDR1 as MRHNA and CDR2 as SNTAGT. CDR3 loop: CASREASGRPDTQYF. CDR3 sequence (DNA): TGTGCCAGCAGGGAAGCTAGCGGGAGACCCGATACGCAGTATTTT.

The rearrangement joins TRBV11-2 to TRBJ2-2; maybe TRBD2 (6 bases). Trimming removed 4 bases from V and 4 bases from J, with 13 bases in between. The CDR3 is 15 amino acids. Germline V CDR1 and CDR2: SGHAT, FQNNGV. CDR3 loop: CASSSGETGTGELFF. The CDR3 nucleotides read TGTGCCAGCAGCTCGGGAGAGACCGGCACCGGGGAGCTGTTTTTT.

The V call is TRBV14, the J call TRBJ2-7, with a possible D match to TRBD2 (5 bases). The CDR3 sequence is 13 residues long. CDR1 is SGHDN and CDR2 is FVKESK in the germline V gene. With 7 bases removed from V and 3 bases from J, the gap between germline ends came to 13 bases. The CDR3 reads CASKRSGYYEQYF. As DNA, the CDR3 is TGTGCCAGCAAGCGGAGTGGGTACTACGAGCAGTACTTC.

The chain recombines TRBV15 with TRBJ2-6; 9 bases agree with TRBD1. The germline CDR1 and CDR2 sequences are LNHNV and YYDKDF (reference sequence). The CDR3 totals 18 residues. After removal of 8 bases from V and 2 bases from J, the junction contained 13 bases not matched to a gene. CDR3 region: CATLRTRQGETGANVLTF. The CDR3 DNA follows: TGTGCCACCCTCAGGACCCGACAGGGGGAAACTGGGGCCAACGTCCTGACTTTC.

The chain recombines TRBV4-2 with TRBJ2-2; D remains ambiguous. The CDR3 contains 15 residues. Trimming took 0 bases from V and 8 from J, leaving 13 bases between them. Per germline, CDR1 LGHNA and CDR2 YNFKEQ. CDR3 nucleotides: TGTGCCAGCAGCCAAGATCGATTAGGGCGGGGGGAGCTGTTTTTT. This gives the protein CASSQDRLGRGELFF.

The J gene is TRBJ1-1, the V gene TRBV14, with D possibly matching TRBD1 (5 bases). There are 14 residues in the CDR3. Deletions cut 1 base from V and 1 base from J, with 7 bases between. Germline V gene lookup returns CDR1 SGHDN and CDR2 FVKESK. CDR3 amino acids: CASSQGGPNTEAFF. The CDR3 bases are TGTGCCAGCAGCCAAGGGGGCCCGAACACTGAAGCTTTCTTT.

The chain recombines TRBV7-9 with TRBJ2-3; D possibly corresponds to TRBD2 (5 bases). The CDR3 loop spans 17 amino acids. Germline V gene data show CDR1 as SEHNR and CDR2 as FQNEAQ (reference sequence). V was cut by 1 base and J by 0 bases, with 14 bases left in between. CDR3 sequence reads: CASSLGNTADSTDTQYF. CDR3 nucleotide sequence: TGTGCCAGCAGCTTAGGAAACACAGCGGATAGCACAGATACGCAGTATTTT.

This chain joins TRBV5-1 and TRBJ2-1; 8 bases line up with TRBD1. Germline CDR1 is SGHRS and CDR2 is YFSETQ. The V segment lost 0 bases and the J segment 10 bases; nucleotides outside the gene matches: 6. CDR3 length: 14 residues. CDR3 protein: CASSLGRGLGEQFF. The CDR3 DNA reads as TGCGCCAGCAGCTTGGGCAGGGGGCTAGGGGAGCAGTTCTTC.

This clone occurred once. V usage is TRBV7-9 and J usage is TRBJ2-5; D remains unclear. Germline-derived CDR1 and CDR2 are SEHNR and FQNEAQ (reference sequence). V gave up 2 bases and J gave up 2 bases, with 9 bases separating them. The CDR3 contains 14 residues. Here the CDR3 DNA reads TGTGCCAGCAGCTTATGTTACGCTCAAGAGACCCAGTACTTC. Amino acid sequence: CASSLCYAQETQYF.

This chain links TRBV11-3 with TRBJ2-2; 10 positions match TRBD2. The V and J ends lost 1 base and 5 bases, in that order; junction bases with no gene match: 7. Germline CDR1 reads SGHNT; CDR2 reads YENEEA. CDR3 length: 17 amino acids. CDR3 DNA sequence: TGTGCCAGCAGCTTAGGAGCGGGAGGGCGGGGGACCGGGGAGCTGTTTTTT. This translates into CASSLGAGGRGTGELFF.

V is TRBV27 and J is TRBJ2-7; tentative D call: TRBD2 (6 bases). Germline CDR1 reads MNHEY; CDR2 reads SMNVEV (reference sequence). There are 16 residues in the CDR3. V lost 5 bases to trimming and J lost 0 bases, with 17 bases between them. CDR3 nucleotides: TGTGCCAGCAGTCTACAGTCGGGGGTTAGCTCCTACGAGCAGTACTTC. Its translation is CASSLQSGVSSYEQYF.